The TCR beta chain under discussion was sequenced for a study of OX40 agonist ivuxolimab in advanced cancers. Study as a whole: Age averaged around 60 years (range roughly 23 to 90), and around 87% were male.

About this clone: Its antigen is unknown.

Study-level findings and limits: The mean number of expanded clones was higher in CD8+ T cells than in CD4+. Some of the lowest clonal expansion was seen in partial responders at 0.1-3.0 mg/kg. The work left the antigen specificity of expanded peripheral T cells undetermined.

The table came from immunoSEQ multiplex PCR; TCRdb's copy has only in-frame clones and leaves some out. The sample shows approximately 84,000 clones, roughly nine tenths of them seen only once. The CDR3 totals 14 residues. V shed 8 bases, J shed 0 bases, and the junction held 3 bases outside the gene matches. Germline-derived CDR1 and CDR2 are MNHNY and SVGAGI (reference sequence). The sequence was obtained from an adult with an advanced solid tumor such as melanoma, head and neck, liver or kidney cancer. The sample here was CD4+ or CD8+ T cells sorted from blood, taken in a trial of the OX40 agonist ivuxolimab. The V call is TRBV6-6, the J call TRBJ2-2; 7 bases map to TRBD2. The CDR3 sequence: CASYLAANTGELFF. CDR3 DNA: TGTGCCAGCTATCTAGCGGCGAACACCGGGGAGCTGTTTTTT.